This is a list of T cell receptor beta chains from one sample in a study of Graves' ophthalmopathy and Graves' hyperthyroidism. TCRdb fed the multiplex PCR reads into MiXCR, producing one record per CDR3 protein. Of about 500,000 distinct CDR3 sequences listed, 35% to 45% are singletons. Sequences were obtained from peripheral blood or thyroid tissue (not recorded which). Every receptor here comes from an adult man with Graves' hyperthyroidism. Each CDR3 is given with its conserved first and last residue. A D gene is named only where the DNA matches it firmly. Only part of the rows carry a size: once, few, many, or a class if the clone is expanded.

CDR3 length: 20
clone size: NA
D gene: NA
V gene: TRBV7-2
J gene: TRBJ1-5
CDR3 DNA: NA
CDR3 protein: CASSIYLCSVGSTRNQPQHF

CDR3 length: 16
clone size: many
D gene: TRBD1
V gene: TRBV12-3/TRBV12-4
J gene: TRBJ1-5
CDR3 DNA: TGTGCCAGCAGTTCCTCGGACAGGAGGTTTTCAATGCCCCAGCATTTT
CDR3 protein: CASSSSDRRFSMPQHF

CDR3 length: 14
clone size: many
D gene: TRBD1
V gene: TRBV29-1
J gene: TRBJ2-7
CDR3 DNA: TGCAGCGTTGAAGAAGGACAGGGAGGCTACGAGCAGTACTTC
CDR3 protein: CSVEEGQGGYEQYF

CDR3 length: 12
clone size: many
D gene: TRBD2
V gene: TRBV27
J gene: TRBJ2-7
CDR3 DNA: TGTGCCAGCAGTTTTAGCGGGAGGGAGCAGTACTTC
CDR3 protein: CASSFSGREQYF

CDR3 length: 14
clone size: few
D gene: TRBD1
V gene: TRBV28
J gene: TRBJ1-6
CDR3 DNA: TGTGCCAGCCTCTCCGGACAGGGTAATTCACCCCTCCACTTT
CDR3 protein: CASLSGQGNSPLHF

CDR3 length: 15
clone size: few
D gene: TRBD1
V gene: TRBV5-1
J gene: TRBJ1-4
CDR3 DNA: TGCGCCAGCAGCTTGAGGACAGGGCGTAATGAAAAACTGTTTTTT
CDR3 protein: CASSLRTGRNEKLFF

CDR3 length: 14
clone size: many
D gene: NA
V gene: TRBV19
J gene: TRBJ1-1
CDR3 DNA: TGTGCCAGTATCTCTTTGATCCCGAACACTGAAGCTTTCTTT
CDR3 protein: CASISLIPNTEAFF

CDR3 length: 12
clone size: NA
D gene: NA
V gene: TRBV29-1
J gene: TRBJ2-5
CDR3 DNA: TGCAGCGTTGACGAGGGGAGGGGGACTGAAGCTTTC
CDR3 protein: CSVDEGRGTEAF

CDR3 length: 14
clone size: NA
D gene: NA
V gene: TRBV12-3/TRBV12-4
J gene: TRBJ2-1
CDR3 DNA: TGTGCCAGCAGTACCCGGGACCACACGGCTGAGCAGTTCTTC
CDR3 protein: CASSTRDHTAEQFF

CDR3 length: 14
clone size: few
D gene: NA
V gene: TRBV6-2/TRBV6-3
J gene: TRBJ1-5
CDR3 DNA: TGTGCCAGCAGTTTCGGAGGAACGGAGCAGCCCCAGCATTTT
CDR3 protein: CASSFGGTEQPQHF

CDR3 length: 12
clone size: NA
D gene: NA
V gene: TRBV20-1
J gene: TRBJ2-7
CDR3 DNA: TGCAGTGCTGCTCATCAGGGGTATGAGCAGTACTTC
CDR3 protein: CSAAHQGYEQYF

CDR3 length: 14
clone size: NA
D gene: TRBD1
V gene: TRBV27
J gene: TRBJ2-7
CDR3 DNA: TGTGCCAGCAGTCTGGGACAGACTCACTACGAGCAGTACTTC
CDR3 protein: CASSLGQTHYEQYF

CDR3 length: 14
clone size: many
D gene: NA
V gene: TRBV5-4
J gene: TRBJ1-2
CDR3 DNA: TGTGCCAGCAGCTTGGCCATACAGAGCTATGGCTACACCTTC
CDR3 protein: CASSLAIQSYGYTF

CDR3 length: 16
clone size: few
D gene: NA
V gene: TRBV6-1
J gene: TRBJ2-7
CDR3 DNA: TGTGCCAGCAGTGAGGGGGCCGGGAAACGCTCCTACGAGCAGTACTTC
CDR3 protein: CASSEGAGKRSYEQYF

CDR3 length: 13
clone size: many
D gene: NA
V gene: TRBV20-1
J gene: TRBJ2-2
CDR3 DNA: TGCAGTGCTAGAGTGACAGGACGCGGGAAGCTGTTTTTT
CDR3 protein: CSARVTGRGKLFF

CDR3 length: 16
clone size: many
D gene: NA
V gene: TRBV20-1
J gene: TRBJ2-5
CDR3 DNA: TGCAGTGCTAGAGAGGGGGGTTGGTTGGGCGGAGAGACCCAGTACTTC
CDR3 protein: CSAREGGWLGGETQYF

CDR3 length: 17
clone size: many
D gene: TRBD1
V gene: TRBV10-2
J gene: TRBJ1-5
CDR3 DNA: TGCGCCAGCAGTGAGGCTTGGACAGGGATGAGCAATCAGCCCCAGCATTTT
CDR3 protein: CASSEAWTGMSNQPQHF

CDR3 length: 13
clone size: few
D gene: TRBD2
V gene: TRBV10-3
J gene: TRBJ2-1
CDR3 DNA: TGTGCCATCCTAGCGGGGGGAGACAATGAGCAGTTCTTC
CDR3 protein: CAILAGGDNEQFF

CDR3 length: 17
clone size: NA
D gene: NA
V gene: TRBV7-3
J gene: TRBJ2-2
CDR3 DNA: TGTGCCAGCAGCTTAGGAGTGGCCACTCCGAACACCGGGGAGCTGTTTTTT
CDR3 protein: CASSLGVATPNTGELFF

CDR3 length: 10
clone size: many
D gene: NA
V gene: TRBV6-9
J gene: TRBJ2-2
CDR3 DNA: TGTGCCACCAAGACCGGGGAGCTGTTTTTT
CDR3 protein: CATKTGELFF

CDR3 length: 12
clone size: many
D gene: NA
V gene: TRBV5-8
J gene: TRBJ1-5
CDR3 DNA: TGTGCCAGCAGCTCCCTCGGTCAGCCCCAGCATTTT
CDR3 protein: CASSSLGQPQHF

CDR3 length: 14
clone size: many
D gene: NA
V gene: TRBV7-8
J gene: TRBJ1-4
CDR3 DNA: TGTGCCAGCAGCTTAGCCCGGAGGGATGAAAAACTGTTTTTT
CDR3 protein: CASSLARRDEKLFF

CDR3 length: 13
clone size: many
D gene: NA
V gene: TRBV7-3
J gene: TRBJ1-1
CDR3 DNA: TGTGCCAGCAGCCCCGCTCGGGGGACTGAAGCTTTCTTT
CDR3 protein: CASSPARGTEAFF

CDR3 length: 14
clone size: few
D gene: NA
V gene: TRBV7-9
J gene: TRBJ1-6
CDR3 DNA: TGTGCCAGCAGCTTAGGCAGGGAGGATTCACCCCTCCACTTT
CDR3 protein: CASSLGREDSPLHF

CDR3 length: 14
clone size: many
D gene: NA
V gene: TRBV20-1
J gene: TRBJ2-7
CDR3 DNA: TGCAGTGCTAGTCGCGGCGTAACGGACTACGAGCAGTACTTC
CDR3 protein: CSASRGVTDYEQYF

CDR3 length: 15
clone size: NA
D gene: NA
V gene: TRBV7-9
J gene: TRBJ2-2
CDR3 DNA: TGTGCCAGCACCCTGGTTGGGCAGATAATCGGGGAGCTGTTTTTT
CDR3 protein: CASTLVGQIIGELFF

CDR3 length: 12
clone size: many
D gene: NA
V gene: TRBV20-1
J gene: TRBJ2-7
CDR3 DNA: TGCAGTGCTAGTCAGGGTCCCCACGAGCAGTACTTC
CDR3 protein: CSASQGPHEQYF